Listed below are T cell receptor beta chains from one sample, sequenced in a study of spatial heterogeneity in lung cancer. TCRdb used MiXCR to reprocess the 5' RACE reads, holding one entry per CDR3 protein. The sample includes more than 30,000 distinct CDR3 sequences, roughly 5.2% of them seen just once. Sequenced here: PBMCs, sampled at surgery. The origin of the receptors is a female donor with early-stage non-small cell lung cancer. Each CDR3 is given without its conserved first and last residue. Fields, in order: CDR3 length, J gene, V gene, CDR3 protein.

12 TRBJ1-5 TRBV19 ASSIVGENQPQH
11 TRBJ2-7 TRBV11-2 ASSLTHTYEQY
12 TRBJ1-2 TRBV2 ASIPWGSTYGYT
10 TRBJ1-4 TRBV19 ASSARGEKLF
15 TRBJ1-6 TRBV23-1 ASSQSPPRRDDSPLH
12 TRBJ2-5 TRBV5-1 ASHPDRSQETQY
13 TRBJ2-3 TRBV20-1 SAQPGTMGTDTQY
10 TRBJ1-1 TRBV14 ASSQVGRKAF
12 TRBJ2-3 TRBV7-2 ASSPRLFTDTQY
11 TRBJ1-2 TRBV20-1 SASSTGVYGYT
12 TRBJ2-7 TRBV4-2 ASSQDDSGGEQY
12 TRBJ1-2 TRBV9 ASSVSGRDYGYT
11 TRBJ1-2 TRBV12-3/TRBV12-4 ASSPSRNYGYT
13 TRBJ1-4 TRBV6-1 ASTQGGATNEKLF
15 TRBJ2-7 TRBV23-1 ASSQSKLAGDTYEQY
11 TRBJ2-7 TRBV5-1 ASSPDNSYEQY